This T cell receptor (beta chain) was recovered during a study of blood T cell repertoires in COVID-19. Study-wide background: Some COVID-19 samples were acute and others convalescent; all came from the United States, Italy and Spain. The cDNA or gDNA used as material had been derived from T cells, B-cell-depleted T cells, or PBMCs.

The CDR3 covers 14 residues. The trim removed 4 bases at V and 4 bases at J, leaving 7 bases unmatched. The germline V gene encodes CDR1 GTSNPN and CDR2 SVGIG (reference sequence). In the source study's methods: Estimation of nucleated cell counts relied on the amplification of reference gene primers. Some clones are missing from TCRdb's copy, which holds only in-frame ones; the method was immunoSEQ multiplex PCR. V and J calls and clone size are as listed in that table; D and trimming were resolved from the DNA. The sample records about 200,000 clones, approximately 86% being singletons. The source of this sequence is a man between 60 and 75 years old with acute or convalescent COVID-19. The sequenced material came from peripheral blood. This chain joins TRBV30 and TRBJ2-5, with 9 bases fitting TRBD2. The CDR3 spells CAWIPGLAPETQYF. Written as DNA, the CDR3 is TGTGCCTGGATCCCGGGACTAGCACCAGAGACCCAGTACTTC.